The 17 T cell receptor beta chains below were found in one sample sequenced in a study of brain T cells in children with intractable seizures. Method: immunoSEQ multiplex PCR; TCRdb's copy keeps in-frame clones and lacks some. The table shows around 340,000 clones, with approximately 93% occurring only once. Time point meaning: blood from clinic visit 5 months post-surgery; TSC patient then seizure free. Sample: peripheral blood, taken roughly 5 months after surgery. The receptors derive from a boy in the first two years of life with tuberous sclerosis and intractable seizures.

CDR3 DNA sequence: TGTGCCAGCCCTCCCGGAGAGCAGTACTTC. It translates to CASPPGEQYF. This chain links TRBV25-1 with TRBJ2-7; D unclear. Deletions cut 8 bases from V and 7 bases from J, with 9 bases between. The CDR3 runs to 10 residues. Germline V gene sequence: CDR1 MGHDK, CDR2 SYGVNS.

The rearrangement uses TRBV9 and TRBJ2-1; 7 nucleotides line up with TRBD2. The CDR3 sequence is 16 residues long. J was trimmed by 0 bases and V by 1 base; bases with no gene match: 4. Germline V lookup: CDR1 SGDLS, CDR2 YYNGEE. CDR3 sequence (DNA): TGTGCCAGCAGCGTACAAGCGGGAAGCTCCTACAATGAGCAGTTCTTC. Amino acids: CASSVQAGSSYNEQFF.

As DNA, the CDR3 is TGTGCCAGCAGTGAACGGGAGCACTATGGCTACACCTTC. Protein sequence: CASSEREHYGYTF. The chain combines TRBV6-1 with TRBJ1-2; D not certain. Trimming stripped 2 bases from V and 3 bases from J, with 7 bases between. CDR1 is MNHNS and CDR2 is SASEGT in the germline V gene. CDR3 length: 13 amino acids.

The chain recombines TRBV13 with TRBJ2-3; D may be TRBD2 (5 bases). The CDR3 consists of 16 residues. Trimming shortened V by 0 bases and J by 2 bases, and 12 bases separated the two germline ends. Germline V gene data show CDR1 as PRHDT and CDR2 as FYEKMQ (reference sequence). The CDR3 region has the DNA TGTGCCAGCAGCTTAGGCGGTGGTAGCGACACAGATACGCAGTATTTT. This codes for CASSLGGGSDTDTQYF.

This clone was observed a handful of times. The CDR3, as DNA: TGTGCCAGCAGCTTAGTGGCAGATGAAGCTTTCTTT. Translation gives CASSLVADEAFF. The V call is TRBV7-9, the J call TRBJ1-1; D call uncertain. The CDR3 is made up of 12 amino acids. V was cut by 1 base and J by 7 bases, with 7 bases left in between. Germline V CDR1 and CDR2: SEHNR, FQNEAQ (reference sequence).

CDR3 nucleotide sequence: TGTGCCACCCTCGGCGAGGGCACCTACGAGCAGTACTTC. Protein sequence: CATLGEGTYEQYF. V and J are TRBV24-1 and TRBJ2-7; possible D gene TRBD2, 5 bases. Between the trimmed V and J ends, which lost 9 bases and 2 bases, there was a span of 13 bases. Germline CDR1 is KGHDR and CDR2 is SFDVKD. The CDR3 is made up of 13 amino acids.

This chain uses TRBV7-6 with TRBJ2-1, with a possible D match to TRBD1 (6 bases). Germline lookup yields CDR1 SGHVS and CDR2 FNYEAQ. CDR3 size: 16 residues. Trimming removed 1 base from V and 8 bases from J, with 18 bases in between. The CDR3 sequence is CASSLGAPGAKDEQFF. In DNA, the CDR3 is TGTGCCAGCAGCTTAGGGGCTCCAGGGGCAAAGGATGAGCAGTTCTTC.

The CDR3 is CASSLNVPPYEQYF. CDR3 nucleotide sequence: TGTGCCAGCAGCTTAAACGTCCCTCCCTACGAGCAGTACTTC. The chain has TRBV11-3 and TRBJ2-7, with unresolved D. The CDR3 is made up of 14 amino acids. CDR1 is SGHNT and CDR2 is YENEEA in the germline V gene. V dropped 2 bases and J dropped 2 bases, with 10 bases sitting between them.

This clone turned up a few times. The CDR3 DNA reads as TGTGCCAGCAGCTTAAAGGGGCTAGGTAATTCACCCCTCCACTTT. This translates into CASSLKGLGNSPLHF. The chain joins TRBV7-9 to TRBJ1-6, with D perhaps matching TRBD1 (5 bases). V lost 2 bases and J lost 6, with 11 bases in between. The CDR3 consists of 15 residues. Per germline, CDR1 SEHNR and CDR2 FQNEAQ (reference sequence). The whole variable domain, remainder taken from reference TRBV7-9 and TRBJ1-6, is DTGVSQNPRHKITKRGQNVTFRCDPISEHNRLYWYRQTLGQGPEFLTYFQNEAQLEKSRLLSDRFSAERPKGSFSTLEIQRTEQGDSAMYLCASSLKGLGNSPLHFGNGTRLTVT.

The genes are TRBV6-5 and TRBJ2-1, with D unclear. V lost 2 bases and J 7 bases, leaving 6 bases between the germline ends. The CDR3 runs to 12 residues. Germline assignment: CDR1 MNHEY and CDR2 SVGAGI. DNA of the CDR3: TGTGCCAGCAGTTACGGTCGGAATGAGCAGTTCTTC. Translation: CASSYGRNEQFF.

The chain employs TRBV3-1 (or the pseudogene TRBV3-2) and TRBJ1-1; possible D gene TRBD1, 6 bases. The CDR3 runs to 15 residues. Trimming removed 1 base from V and 1 base from J, with 10 bases in between. The germline CDR1 and CDR2 sequences are LGHDT and YNNKEL (reference sequence). CDR3 bases: TGTGCCAGCAGCCAAGTCCGGGGGCCGAACACTGAAGCTTTCTTT. This gives the protein CASSQVRGPNTEAFF.

Details on this clone: Other DNA sequences of this sample code for an identical CDR3. The J gene is TRBJ1-5, the V gene TRBV30; D call uncertain. The length of the CDR3 is 13 residues. Trimming took off 0 bases at V and 5 bases at J, with 8 bases between the two ends. The germline V gene encodes CDR1 GTSNPN and CDR2 SVGIG (reference sequence). The CDR3 bases are TGTGCCTGGAGTGTAAGGACCGATCAGCCCCAGCATTTT. Protein product: CAWSVRTDQPQHF.

Only one count was recorded for this clone. This chain links TRBV5-3 with TRBJ1-3; the match to TRBD1 covers 9 bases. TRBV5-3 is classed as an ORF, of uncertain function. The CDR3 loop spans 16 amino acids. Losses at the gene ends were 4 bases for V and 6 bases for J; bases not matched to a gene: 11. CDR3 residues: CARSPTGQGGENTIYF. The CDR3 bases are TGTGCCAGAAGCCCCACGGGACAGGGAGGTGAAAACACCATATATTTT.

The J gene is TRBJ2-1, the V gene TRBV12-5, with D possibly called TRBD1 or TRBD2 (6 bases each). V gave up 0 bases and J gave up 3 bases, with 12 bases separating them. This CDR3 is built from 16 residues. Germline CDR1 is LGHNT and CDR2 is FRNRAP. The DNA for the CDR3 is TGTGCTAGTGGTTTGGTACCCGGAGGGGGCTACAATGAGCAGTTCTTC. Its translation is CASGLVPGGGYNEQFF.

The gene calls are TRBV5-6 and TRBJ1-1, with TRBD1 identical over 8 bases. This CDR3 has 14 amino acids. CDR1 SGHDT and CDR2 YYEEEE come from the germline V gene. V lost 4 bases and J lost 5; bases outside the gene matches: 7. CDR3: CASSGTGFRTEAFF. The CDR3 nucleotides read TGTGCCAGCAGCGGGACAGGTTTTCGGACTGAAGCTTTCTTT.

The chain uses TRBV9 and TRBJ2-1; D is perhaps TRBD1 or TRBD2 (5 bases each). The germline CDR1 and CDR2 sequences are SGDLS and YYNGEE. V lost 3 bases to trimming and J lost 0 bases, with 10 bases between them. There are 15 residues in the CDR3. The DNA for the CDR3 is TGTGCCAGCAGCGGGGTGGGGGTCTCCTACAATGAGCAGTTCTTC. It encodes CASSGVGVSYNEQFF.

V gene TRBV11-2 combines with J gene TRBJ2-3; no reliable D call. This CDR3 is 12 amino acids long. CDR1 is SGHAT, CDR2 FQNNGV, per germline. V lost 1 base to trimming and J lost 2 bases, with 1 base between them. The CDR3 DNA is TGTGCCAGCAGCTTAGCCACAGATACGCAGTATTTT. It specifies CASSLATDTQYF.